Following are 19 T cell receptor beta chains from one sample sequenced in a study of blood T cell repertoires in COVID-19. Sequencing used immunoSEQ multiplex PCR; TCRdb keeps in-frame clones, though not all of them. The data hold more than 200,000 clones, with roughly 88% observed a single time. The sequenced material came from peripheral blood. The receptors derive from a man aged 35 to 55 with acute or convalescent COVID-19.

The chain uses TRBV5-1 and TRBJ2-1; 7 bases line up with TRBD2. Germline V lookup: CDR1 SGHRS, CDR2 YFSETQ. The V gene end was trimmed by 4 bases and the J gene end by 2 bases; junction bases not matched to a gene: 6. The CDR3 runs 15 residues. The CDR3 DNA reads as TGCGCCAGCAGCCAGACTAGCAATACCTACAATGAGCAGTTCTTC. Its translation is CASSQTSNTYNEQFF. Drawing the rest from reference TRBV5-1 and TRBJ2-1, the complete variable domain is KAGVTQTPRYLIKTRGQQVTLSCSPISGHRSVSWYQQTPGQGLQFLFEYFSETQRNKGNFPGRFSGRQFSNSRSEMNVSTLELGDSALYLCASSQTSNTYNEQFFGPGTRLTVL.

The chain employs TRBV7-3 and TRBJ2-6, with D unresolved. Per germline, CDR1 SGHTA and CDR2 FQGTGA. Trimming took off 5 bases at V and 0 bases at J, with 5 bases between the two ends. There are 14 residues in the CDR3. The CDR3 is CASSQNSGANVLTF. For the CDR3, the DNA is TGTGCCAGCAGCCAAAACTCTGGGGCCAACGTCCTGACTTTC.

J is TRBJ1-1 and V is TRBV18; 8 nucleotides match TRBD1. The germline V gene encodes CDR1 KGHSH and CDR2 LQKENI. Unmatched junction bases numbered 1, after V lost 3 bases and J lost 4 bases. CDR3 length equals 13 residues. CDR3 region: CASSPDRATEAFF. CDR3 coding DNA: TGTGCCAGCTCACCGGACAGGGCCACTGAAGCTTTCTTT.

This sequence joins TRBV5-1 and TRBJ2-1; 10 positions agree with TRBD2. J gave up 7 bases and V 0 bases, and 13 bases lay outside the gene matches. The germline V gene encodes CDR1 SGHRS and CDR2 YFSETQ. This CDR3 has 18 residues. The CDR3 bases are TGCGCCAGCAGCTTGGTTACCCTAGCGGGAGTAGGGAGGAATGAGCAGTTCTTC. Translated: CASSLVTLAGVGRNEQFF.

The rearrangement uses TRBV28 and TRBJ1-5; D is unclear. Germline loops: CDR1 MDHEN, CDR2 SYDVKM. The CDR3 has 13 amino acids. Trimming stripped 3 bases from V and 6 bases from J, with 9 bases between. The CDR3 DNA follows: TGTGCCAGCAGTTTGCCCGGGATTCAGCCCCAGCATTTT. Its translation: CASSLPGIQPQHF.

V is TRBV19 and J is TRBJ2-5, with 7 bases identical to TRBD2. Germline values: CDR1 LNHDA, CDR2 SQIVND (reference sequence). Unmatched junction bases numbered 6, after V lost 3 bases and J lost 2 bases. CDR3 length equals 15 residues. The CDR3 sequence: CASSIGGTYQETQYF. CDR3 bases: TGTGCCAGTAGTATCGGGGGGACGTATCAAGAGACCCAGTACTTC.

V gene TRBV19 combines with J gene TRBJ1-2, with D maybe TRBD1 (6 bases). CDR1 is LNHDA, CDR2 SQIVND, per germline (reference sequence). V was trimmed by 6 bases and J by 5 bases, leaving 28 bases between them. The CDR3 is 18 residues long. The CDR3 region is CASRRQDPGGTFQYGYTF. As DNA, the CDR3 is TGTGCCAGTAGGCGACAGGACCCGGGAGGGACCTTCCAGTATGGCTACACCTTC.

This chain uses TRBV14 with TRBJ2-2, with 7 bases aligning to TRBD2. The CDR3 covers 13 residues. Germline V CDR1 and CDR2: SGHDN, FVKESK. Trimming at V came to 5 bases and at J to 6 bases, leaving 3 bases not matched to a gene. CDR3: CASSYSGAGELFF. As DNA, the CDR3 is TGTGCCAGCAGCTACAGCGGGGCCGGGGAGCTGTTTTTT.

The CDR3 sequence: CASSQDREASGRAYEQYF. Here the CDR3 DNA reads TGTGCCAGCAGCCAAGATCGAGAGGCTAGCGGGAGGGCCTACGAGCAGTACTTC. The V gene is TRBV4-2, the J gene TRBJ2-7; 12 bases are shared with TRBD2. Germline V gene lookup returns CDR1 LGHNA and CDR2 YNFKEQ. CDR3 length: 18 amino acids. With V trimmed by 0 bases and J by 2 bases, 8 bases remained unmatched.

As to this clone: An end of the junction differs from the germline gene, which may be a read error. CDR3 DNA sequence: TGTGCCAGTAGTATAAGGGGGACGGCAGACTTC. Translating gives CASSIRGTADF. The chain is built from TRBV19 and TRBJ1-2; a possible D gene is TRBD1 (6 bases). From germline, CDR1 is LNHDA and CDR2 SQIVND (reference sequence). This CDR3 has 11 amino acids.

The chain links TRBV27 to TRBJ2-7, with a weak D call TRBD2 (6 bases). Germline CDR1 MNHEY, CDR2 SMNVEV (reference sequence). V was pared by 5 bases and J by 0 bases, with 11 bases between. This CDR3 comprises 14 residues. The chain's CDR3 is CASSPGTVSYEQYF. DNA for the CDR3: TGTGCCAGCAGTCCCGGGACTGTCTCCTACGAGCAGTACTTC.

The chain recombines TRBV7-3 with TRBJ2-3; D is perhaps TRBD1 (5 bases). Trimming left V 5 bases short and J 2 bases short, with 17 bases between. CDR3 length: 16 residues. The germline V gene has CDR1 SGHTA and CDR2 FQGTGA. DNA for the CDR3: TGTGCCAGCAGCAGGGGCTTGGATACCTTCACAGATACGCAGTATTTT. Its protein is CASSRGLDTFTDTQYF.

The chain is built from TRBV18 and TRBJ2-1; 7 bases match TRBD2. After removal of 6 bases from V and 5 bases from J, the junction contained 4 bases not matched to a gene. Germline V gene lookup returns CDR1 KGHSH and CDR2 LQKENI. The CDR3 runs to 13 residues. The CDR3 reads CASSGTNNNEQFF. The CDR3, as DNA: TGTGCCAGCTCCGGGACTAACAACAATGAGCAGTTCTTC.

The table lists this clone with a count of one. V is TRBV7-6 and J is TRBJ2-7, with 7 bases fitting TRBD1. CDR1 is SGHVS, CDR2 FNYEAQ, per germline. V lost 1 base to trimming and J lost 2 bases; unmatched junction nucleotides: 11. The CDR3 extends over 17 amino acids. The CDR3 nucleotides are TGTGCCAGCAGCTTAGGCCCCCCCCGACAGGGAACCTACGAGCAGTACTTC. This encodes CASSLGPPRQGTYEQYF.

This clone occurred many times. The CDR3: CASSYPSGTGLSSSYNEQFF. CDR3 sequence (DNA): TGTGCCAGCAGTTACCCTTCTGGGACAGGGCTATCGAGCTCCTACAATGAGCAGTTCTTC. V gene TRBV6-2 or TRBV6-3 combines with J gene TRBJ2-1; TRBD1 matches at 9 bases. Germline V gene sequence: CDR1 MNHEY, CDR2 SVGEGT. CDR3 size: 20 residues. V trimming: 2 bases; J trimming: 0 bases; junction bases outside the gene matches: 14.

J is TRBJ2-7 and V is TRBV2, with a tentative D call TRBD2 (6 bases). V shed 10 bases and J shed 4 bases, with 17 bases lying between them. CDR1 and CDR2 (germline): SNHLY, FYNNEI. The CDR3 extends over 13 amino acids. CDR3 DNA: TGTGCCATCCGTATGGGCGGGACTTACGAGCAGTACTTC. Residues: CAIRMGGTYEQYF.

The chain carries TRBV7-9 and TRBJ1-2, with TRBD1 identical over 8 bases. Germline trimming cut 2 bases from V and 8 bases from J; bases unmatched to any gene: 7. The germline gives CDR1 SEHNR, CDR2 FQNEAQ (reference sequence). CDR3 length equals 14 residues. The CDR3 is CASSLSAGGLGYTF. CDR3 bases: TGTGCCAGCAGCTTATCGGCAGGGGGCTTAGGCTACACCTTC.

The chain joins TRBV30 to TRBJ1-2; TRBD1 matches at 9 bases. Trimming removed 3 bases from V and 10 bases from J; junction bases left unmatched: 18. The length of the CDR3 is 16 residues. The germline CDR1 and CDR2 sequences are GTSNPN and SVGIG (reference sequence). The DNA for the CDR3 is TGTGCCTGGAGGAATACAGACAGGGGGGCCTTTTCATCCTACACCTTC. This translates into CAWRNTDRGAFSSYTF.

This clone was counted a few times. The V call is TRBV7-2, the J call TRBJ2-5; 9 bases are shared with TRBD1. The CDR3 loop spans 15 amino acids. Trimming at V came to 6 bases and at J to 4 bases, leaving 9 bases not matched to a gene. Per germline, CDR1 SGHTA and CDR2 FQGNSA. DNA for the CDR3: TGTGCCAGCAGACGTACAGGGGGCGCGGGAGAGACCCAGTACTTC. Translation gives CASRRTGGAGETQYF.